This TCR beta chain was captured in a study of technical replicates of blood from several donors. This table comes from immunoSEQ multiplex PCR, and its TCRdb copy is limited to in-frame clones, with some not included. The repertoire has approximately 15,000 clones, 80% to 90% of them found once; the top ten carry about 12%. Germline assignment: CDR1 GTSNPN and CDR2 SVGIG (reference sequence). Trimming stripped 5 bases from V and 1 base from J, with 16 bases between. The CDR3 is made up of 15 amino acids. This TCR was recovered from a human donor in good health. Sequenced input: PBMCs. The rearrangement links TRBV30 to TRBJ2-3; possible D gene TRBD2, 6 bases. The CDR3 reads CAWSGIGEGTDTQYF. The DNA for the CDR3 is TGTGCCTGGTCCGGTATCGGGGAGGGCACAGATACGCAGTATTTT. The full variable domain, rest sourced from reference TRBV30 and TRBJ2-3, is SQTIHQWPATLVQPVGSPLSLECTVEGTSNPNLYWYRQAAGRGLQLLFYSVGIGQISSEVPQNLSASRPQDRQFILSSKKLLLSDSGFYLCAWSGIGEGTDTQYFGPGTRLTVL.